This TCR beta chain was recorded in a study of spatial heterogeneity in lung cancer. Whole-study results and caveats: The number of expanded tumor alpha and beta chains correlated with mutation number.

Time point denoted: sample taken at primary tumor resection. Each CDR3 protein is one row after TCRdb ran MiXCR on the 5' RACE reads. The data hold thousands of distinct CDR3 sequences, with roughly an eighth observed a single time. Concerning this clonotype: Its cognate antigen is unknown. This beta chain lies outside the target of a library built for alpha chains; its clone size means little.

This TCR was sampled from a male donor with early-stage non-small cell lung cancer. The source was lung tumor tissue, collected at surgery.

In nucleotides, the CDR3 is TGCAGCGTAGGGACAGTCAACACTGAAGCTTTCTTT. It yields the protein CSVGTVNTEAFF. The gene calls are TRBV29-1 and TRBJ1-1; 7 positions match TRBD1. This CDR3 spans 12 amino acids. V lost 6 bases, J lost 2 bases, and 3 bases stayed unmatched. Germline loops: CDR1 SQVTM, CDR2 ANQGSEA. The full variable domain, with the rest looked up from reference TRBV29-1 and TRBJ1-1, is SAVISQKPSRDICQRGTSLTIQCQVDSQVTMMFWYRQQPGQSLTLIATANQGSEATYESGFVIDKFPISRPNLTFSTLTVSNMSPEDSSIYLCSVGTVNTEAFFGQGTRLTVV.